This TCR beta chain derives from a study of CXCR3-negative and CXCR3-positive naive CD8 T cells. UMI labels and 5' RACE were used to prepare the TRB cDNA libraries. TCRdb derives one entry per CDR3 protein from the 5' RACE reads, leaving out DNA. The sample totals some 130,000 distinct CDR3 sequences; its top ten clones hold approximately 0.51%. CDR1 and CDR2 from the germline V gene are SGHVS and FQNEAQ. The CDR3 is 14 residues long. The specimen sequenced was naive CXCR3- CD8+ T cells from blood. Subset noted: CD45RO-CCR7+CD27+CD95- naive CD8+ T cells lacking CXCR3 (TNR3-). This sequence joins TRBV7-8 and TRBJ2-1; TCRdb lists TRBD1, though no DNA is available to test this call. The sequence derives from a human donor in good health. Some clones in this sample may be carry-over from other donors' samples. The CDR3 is CASTPWGDVNEQFF. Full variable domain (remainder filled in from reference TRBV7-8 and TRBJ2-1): GAGVSQSPRYKVAKRGQDVALRCDPISGHVSLFWYQQALGQGPEFLTYFQNEAQLDKSGLPSDRFFAERPEGSVSTLKIQRTQQEDSAVYLCASTPWGDVNEQFFGPGTRLTVL.